Listed below are T cell receptor beta chains from one sample, sequenced in a study of T cell responses to AZD1222 COVID-19 vaccine. The data were produced by immunoSEQ multiplex PCR, yet TCRdb's version contains in-frame clones alone and is incomplete. The sample has 240,000 or so clones, 85% to 95% seen once. The source material was peripheral blood, sampled on day 0 of AZD1222 vaccination. All receptors come from an adult in good health. The CDR3 runs from the conserved cysteine through the conserved F or W. A D gene is named only where the DNA matches it firmly. The listing skips clone size in some rows; elsewhere it reads once, few, many or a size class.

V gene,J gene,D gene,CDR3 length,clone size,CDR3 protein,CDR3 DNA
TRBV12-5,TRBJ2-3,NA,13,NA,CASGVVGENTQYF,TGTGCTAGTGGTGTCGTCGGGGAAAATACGCAGTATTTT
TRBV24-1,TRBJ2-1,TRBD1,14,once,CATSDQDRDNEQFF,TGTGCCACCAGTGACCAGGACAGGGACAATGAGCAGTTCTTC
TRBV28,TRBJ2-5,NA,14,NA,CASRPGAVTQTQYF,TGTGCCAGCAGGCCCGGGGCGGTTACCCAGACCCAGTACTTC
TRBV3-1/TRBV3-2,TRBJ1-5,NA,17,NA,CASSCAFPFWHHQPQHF,TGTGCCAGCAGCTGCGCCTTTCCCTTTTGGCATCATCAGCCCCAGCATTTT
TRBV4-3,TRBJ1-2,TRBD1,15,NA,CASSPQWQGEYGYTF,TGCGCCAGCAGCCCCCAATGGCAGGGGGAGTATGGCTACACCTTC
TRBV10-2,TRBJ2-1,NA,15,once,CASSMEHLSYNEQFF,TGCGCCAGCAGTATGGAGCACCTTTCCTACAATGAGCAGTTCTTC
TRBV6-5,TRBJ1-1,NA,15,NA,CASSYWEGLNTEAFF,TGTGCCAGCAGTTACTGGGAGGGTTTGAACACTGAAGCTTTCTTT
TRBV21-1,TRBJ2-3,NA,20,NA,CASSNQRMAGGPWSTDTQYF,TGTGCCAGCAGCAACCAGCGCATGGCGGGGGGGCCTTGGAGCACAGATACGCAGTATTTT
TRBV20-1,TRBJ2-3,NA,14,NA,CSANEGTSTDTQYF,TGCAGTGCTAATGAGGGCACTAGCACAGATACGCAGTATTTT
TRBV18,TRBJ1-1,NA,15,NA,CASSPFDRLNTEAFF,TGTGCCAGCTCACCTTTTGACAGATTGAACACTGAAGCTTTCTTT
TRBV5-1,TRBJ2-5,TRBD1,15,NA,CASSLAGGQEKTQYF,TGCGCCAGCAGCTTGGCCGGGGGACAGGAAAAGACCCAGTACTTC
TRBV11-2,TRBJ1-1,NA,16,NA,CASSFRTSDLYTEAFF,TGTGCCAGCAGCTTCCGCACCTCGGACTTATATACTGAAGCTTTCTTT
TRBV28,TRBJ1-5,NA,17,NA,CASRPRRESHSNQPQHF,TGTGCCAGCAGACCCCGGCGGGAGAGCCATAGCAATCAGCCCCAGCATTTT
TRBV27,TRBJ2-1,NA,14,few,CASSPGDYYNEQFF,TGTGCCAGCAGTCCGGGGGATTACTACAATGAGCAGTTCTTC
TRBV9,TRBJ2-7,TRBD2,15,NA,CASSVASGSWDEQYF,TGTGCCAGCAGCGTGGCCAGCGGGAGTTGGGACGAGCAGTACTTC
TRBV27,TRBJ2-6,TRBD2,16,NA,CASSSIAGAGANVLTF,TGTGCCAGCAGTTCCATAGCGGGAGCTGGGGCCAACGTCCTGACTTTC
TRBV28,TRBJ1-5,NA,14,NA,CASSRRFSNQPQHF,TGTGCCAGCAGCCGACGGTTTAGCAATCAGCCCCAGCATTTT
TRBV4-3,TRBJ1-1,NA,14,once,CASSQAHGNTEAFF,TGCGCCAGCAGCCAAGCCCACGGCAACACTGAAGCTTTCTTT
TRBV5-1,TRBJ2-7,NA,15,NA,CASSLGGTTPYEQYF,TGCGCCAGCAGCTTGGGGGGGACAACGCCCTACGAGCAGTACTTC
TRBV10-3,TRBJ1-4,NA,14,NA,CAISEVGGKEKLFF,TGTGCCATCAGTGAAGTTGGGGGGAAGGAAAAACTGTTTTTT
TRBV6-5,TRBJ2-1,NA,12,NA,CASGSTIYEQFF,TGTGCCAGCGGGAGCACGATTTATGAGCAGTTCTTC
TRBV6-5,TRBJ1-1,TRBD1,15,NA,CASSPGQGADTEAFF,TGTGCCAGCAGTCCAGGACAGGGAGCAGACACTGAAGCTTTCTTT
TRBV6-5,TRBJ1-5,TRBD1,15,NA,CASRPTGFSNQPQHF,TGTGCCAGCCGTCCGACAGGGTTTAGCAATCAGCCCCAGCATTTT
TRBV28,TRBJ2-7,NA,12,once,CASSPSSYEQYF,TGTGCCAGCAGTCCCAGTTCCTACGAGCAGTACTTC
TRBV27,TRBJ1-5,TRBD1,16,NA,CASSSGTGGAGQPQHF,TGTGCCAGCAGCTCCGGGACAGGGGGCGCGGGTCAGCCCCAGCATTTT
TRBV9,TRBJ1-1,NA,13,NA,CASSLEGGTEAFF,TGTGCCAGCTCCCTGGAAGGAGGGACTGAAGCTTTCTTT
TRBV7-3,TRBJ2-1,TRBD2,15,NA,CASSLAGGPYNEQFF,TGTGCCAGCAGCTTAGCGGGGGGACCCTACAATGAGCAGTTCTTC
TRBV28,TRBJ1-5,NA,15,NA,CATLQGSGGNQPQHF,TGTGCCACCCTCCAGGGGTCCGGAGGCAATCAGCCCCAGCATTTT
TRBV28,TRBJ1-3,NA,15,NA,CASSFPGSSGNTIYF,TGTGCCAGCAGTTTCCCAGGGAGCTCTGGAAACACCATATATTTT
TRBV19,TRBJ1-1,NA,15,NA,CASSPPYSMNTEAFF,TGTGCCAGTAGTCCCCCGTACAGTATGAACACTGAAGCTTTCTTT
TRBV5-5,TRBJ1-2,NA,14,few,CASSLGQVDYGYTF,TGTGCCAGCAGCTTGGGGCAGGTTGACTATGGCTACACCTTC
TRBV28,TRBJ1-5,TRBD1,16,NA,CASSLTGTGRRQPQHF,TGTGCCAGCAGCCTTACCGGGACAGGGAGGCGGCAGCCCCAGCATTTT
TRBV18,TRBJ1-1,NA,13,NA,CASSPNGGTEAFF,TGTGCCAGCTCACCGAACGGGGGCACTGAAGCTTTCTTT
TRBV5-1,TRBJ1-1,NA,13,NA,CASSWSVETEAFF,TGCGCCAGCAGCTGGTCAGTGGAAACTGAAGCTTTCTTT
TRBV4-3,TRBJ2-7,TRBD1,16,once,CASSQGATGVSYEQYF,TGCGCCAGCAGCCAAGGGGCCACAGGGGTTTCCTACGAGCAGTACTTC
TRBV11-1,TRBJ2-7,NA,16,NA,CASSVGQRTNLYEQYF,TGTGCCAGCAGCGTCGGACAGAGAACAAACCTCTACGAGCAGTACTTC
TRBV7-9,TRBJ1-6,NA,17,NA,CASSLARTGRTNSPLHF,TGTGCCAGCAGCTTAGCGCGGACGGGAAGAACCAATTCACCCCTCCACTTT
TRBV5-1,TRBJ1-6,NA,14,few,CASRSAYSNSPLHF,TGCGCCAGCCGCTCGGCGTATTCCAATTCACCCCTCCACTTT
TRBV28,TRBJ1-2,NA,11,NA,CASSLPGGYTF,TGTGCCAGCAGTCTTCCGGGGGGCTACACCTTC
TRBV27,TRBJ2-7,NA,14,NA,CASFRTATSYEQYF,TGTGCCAGCTTCAGGACTGCCACCTCCTACGAGCAGTACTTC
TRBV30,TRBJ1-1,NA,13,few,CAWSRTANTEAFF,TGTGCCTGGAGCCGGACGGCGAACACTGAAGCTTTCTTT
TRBV7-8,TRBJ1-4,NA,15,NA,CASSPRGATNEKLFF,TGTGCCAGCAGCCCCCGGGGGGCAACTAATGAAAAACTGTTTTTT
TRBV4-1,TRBJ2-2,NA,16,NA,CASSQEHSASTGELFF,TGCGCCAGCAGCCAAGAACATTCGGCTAGCACCGGGGAGCTGTTTTTT
TRBV5-6,TRBJ2-7,NA,14,NA,CASRPTGVSYEQYF,TGTGCCAGCAGACCAACCGGGGTGTCCTACGAGCAGTACTTC
TRBV4-1,TRBJ2-7,TRBD2,15,NA,CASSHYPRGVGEQYF,TGCGCCAGCAGCCACTACCCTCGGGGGGTCGGGGAGCAGTACTTC
TRBV5-5,TRBJ2-7,TRBD1,14,NA,CASSWGQAAGEQYF,TGTGCCAGCAGCTGGGGACAGGCCGCGGGCGAGCAGTACTTC
TRBV9,TRBJ2-7,NA,15,NA,CASSVEGLMFSEQYF,TGTGCCAGCAGCGTAGAGGGACTGATGTTTTCCGAGCAGTACTTC
TRBV27,TRBJ2-7,TRBD1,14,NA,CASSTDRGGHEQYF,TGTGCCAGCAGCACCGACAGGGGAGGACACGAGCAGTACTTC
TRBV30,TRBJ1-3,NA,13,NA,CAWSVYPGNTIYF,TGTGCCTGGAGTGTCTATCCCGGAAACACCATATATTTT
TRBV10-2,TRBJ1-1,TRBD1,13,NA,CASRPGTGTEAFF,TGCGCCAGCAGGCCCGGGACAGGCACTGAAGCTTTCTTT
TRBV9,TRBJ1-1,TRBD1,15,NA,CATAQGATGNTEAFF,TGTGCCACAGCCCAGGGGGCTACTGGGAACACTGAAGCTTTCTTT
TRBV3-1/TRBV3-2,TRBJ2-1,TRBD2,14,NA,CASSGGGGGNEQFF,TGTGCCAGCAGCGGGGGGGGTGGAGGGAATGAGCAGTTCTTC
TRBV9,TRBJ2-7,TRBD2,17,NA,CASSTGASGRLSYEQYF,TGTGCCAGCAGCACGGGGGCGAGCGGGAGACTCTCCTACGAGCAGTACTTC
TRBV9,TRBJ2-7,NA,14,once,CASSPRLSSYEQYF,TGTGCCAGCAGCCCCCGTCTCAGCTCCTACGAGCAGTACTTC
TRBV18,TRBJ2-1,TRBD2,17,NA,CASSPPIAGLAYTEQFF,TGTGCCAGCTCACCACCGATAGCGGGGCTCGCCTACACTGAGCAGTTCTTC
TRBV2,TRBJ2-5,NA,12,NA,CASSGGTETQYF,TGTGCCAGCAGTGGAGGGACAGAGACCCAGTACTTC
TRBV29-1,TRBJ1-2,TRBD1,12,NA,CSVGGTVYGYTF,TGCAGCGTTGGGGGGACAGTCTATGGCTACACCTTC
TRBV28,TRBJ2-5,TRBD2,12,NA,CASSPPSGGKYF,TGTGCCAGCAGTCCGCCTAGCGGGGGAAAGTACTTC